This TCR beta chain was sequenced during a study of blood T cells in healthy people across ages. Study-wide findings and caveats: Strongly correlated with naive T cell percentage was TCR beta diversity.

As concerns this clonotype: Its specificity is unknown. At one end, the junction sequence differs from germline, possibly due to a read error.

The CDR3 length is 14 residues. The germline V gene encodes CDR1 LGHDT and CDR2 YNNKEL (reference sequence). For the second PCR, which ran for about 6 to 11 cycles, a sample-barcoded 5' primer and a J-beta primer mix were used. One entry per CDR3 protein, called by TCRdb with MiXCR from the 5' RACE reads. The sample contains 800,000 to 950,000 distinct CDR3 sequences, around 29% of which appear only once. This same sample was also taken into another study, of T cells of mothers and their children.

The receptor's source is a woman in her thirties or forties in good health. The specimen sequenced was blood. The V gene is TRBV3-1, the J gene TRBJ2-5, with D possibly matching TRBD1 (6 bases). The CDR3 spells CASTQDWGPETQYF. Here the CDR3 DNA reads TGTGCCAGCACCCAAGACTGGGGGCCGGAGACCCAGTACTTC.